A single sample gave rise to the 6 T cell receptor beta chains below, sequenced in a study of blood T cell repertoires in COVID-19. Here immunoSEQ multiplex PCR was the method, and the copy in TCRdb shows in-frame clones only, minus some. The sample holds approximately 180,000 clones, about 88% seen once. The specimen sequenced was peripheral blood. The receptors here all came from a human donor in a cohort sampled during active COVID-19.

The chain links TRBV10-3 to TRBJ2-2; no firm D call. CDR3 length equals 16 residues. Between the trimmed V and J ends, which lost 6 bases and 1 base, there was a span of 15 bases. In germline, CDR1 is ENHRY, CDR2 SYGVKD. The CDR3 is CAISEIRPGNTGELFF. DNA for the CDR3: TGTGCCATCAGCGAAATAAGGCCGGGGAACACCGGGGAGCTGTTTTTT.

The genes are TRBV18 and TRBJ2-1; 7 bases map to TRBD2. V was clipped by 5 bases and J by 7 bases; unmatched bases: 29. The germline V gene encodes CDR1 KGHSH and CDR2 LQKENI. The CDR3 is 21 residues long. The CDR3 here is CASSSDLTELATTGRVNEQFF. Here the CDR3 DNA reads TGTGCCAGCTCAAGCGACCTAACTGAACTAGCGACAACGGGTAGGGTGAATGAGCAGTTCTTC.

This sequence joins TRBV3-1 (or the pseudogene TRBV3-2) and TRBJ2-7; a possible D gene is TRBD1 (6 bases). The length of the CDR3 is 16 residues. CDR1 LGHDT and CDR2 YNNKEL come from the germline V gene (reference sequence). V was clipped by 0 bases and J by 0 bases, with 12 bases between them. CDR3 sequence: CASSQDGDTRSYEQYF. The CDR3 DNA reads TGTGCCAGCAGCCAAGATGGGGACACACGCTCCTACGAGCAGTACTTC.

The chain has TRBV28 and TRBJ2-7; 11 bases are a match to TRBD2. The CDR3 is 15 amino acids. Unmatched junction bases numbered 7, after V lost 4 bases and J lost 5 bases. In germline, CDR1 is MDHEN, CDR2 SYDVKM. CDR3 coding DNA: TGTGCCAGCAGTTCCCCACTAGCGGGAGTACACGAGCAGTACTTC. This translates into CASSSPLAGVHEQYF.

V is TRBV7-9 and J is TRBJ1-2; tentative D call: TRBD1 (5 bases). Germline V gene data show CDR1 as SEHNR and CDR2 as FQNEAQ (reference sequence). This CDR3 has 16 residues. Trimming removed 2 bases at V and 4 bases at J, with 17 bases between. CDR3 loop: CASSLNGIQGGYGYTF. In nucleotides, the CDR3 is TGTGCCAGCAGCTTAAATGGGATTCAGGGTGGCTATGGCTACACCTTC.

This clone occurred once. The chain joins TRBV5-1 to TRBJ2-7; a possible D gene is TRBD1 (6 bases). Germline CDR1 reads SGHRS; CDR2 reads YFSETQ. The V end was cut by 7 bases, the J end by 4 bases, with 15 bases between. CDR3 length: 13 amino acids. The CDR3 loop is CASSGVGGYEQYF. The CDR3 bases are TGCGCCAGCTCGGGCGTAGGGGGATACGAGCAGTACTTC.